This T cell receptor beta chain stems from a study of cytomegalovirus exposure and HLA in healthy donors. On this clone itself: Its cognate antigen is unknown. Other DNA variants within this sample encode the same CDR3.

Germline assignment: CDR1 SGHRS and CDR2 YFSETQ. The V gene end was trimmed by 2 bases and the J gene end by 7 bases; junction bases not matched to a gene: 3. The CDR3 loop spans 14 amino acids. Whole-study findings and limits: Reported findings show TCR beta sequences accurately forecast HLA-A and HLA-B alleles in most subjects.

The PCR had 60 Vbeta and 13 Jbeta primers. Clones were sequenced by immunoSEQ multiplex PCR, and TCRdb holds only the in-frame ones, with some missing. This sample's table reports approximately 210,000 clones. Material: PBMCs. The receptor's source is a woman aged 30 to 39 in good health and CMV-seropositive. The V gene is TRBV5-1, the J gene TRBJ1-4; 9 nucleotides match TRBD1. The CDR3 sequence: CASSFGTGSEKLFF. The CDR3 DNA sequence: TGCGCCAGCAGCTTCGGGACAGGGAGTGAAAAACTGTTTTTT.